This record covers a single T cell receptor beta chain. The CDR3 consists of 15 residues. V was cut by 7 bases and J by 2 bases, with 14 bases left in between. The germline V gene encodes CDR1 PRHDT and CDR2 FYEKMQ (reference sequence). The data belong to a study of blood T cell repertoires in COVID-19. Study summary: The analysed material was cDNA or gDNA that came from T cells, B-cell-depleted T cells, or PBMCs.

Assay: immunoSEQ multiplex PCR; the TCRdb copy retains only in-frame clones and omits some. The table includes about 260,000 clones, 85% to 90% detected once. Input material: peripheral blood. This sequence was found in a young man with active or convalescent COVID-19. The V gene is TRBV13, the J gene TRBJ1-4; a possible D gene is TRBD1 (6 bases). CDR3 in DNA: TGTGCCAGCACACTTTACAGGGCTACTAATGAAAAACTGTTTTTT. Its translation is CASTLYRATNEKLFF.